This entry concerns a single T cell receptor (beta chain). Clones were read by immunoSEQ multiplex PCR, and TCRdb kept only the in-frame ones, dropping some. The sample consists of about 1.5 million clones, 95% to 99% of them appearing once. The data originate from a study of shared clonotypes between healthy human individuals. The CDR3 is 15 residues long. Germline CDR1 reads MNHEY; CDR2 reads SVGAGI. Unmatched junction bases numbered 7, after V lost 6 bases and J lost 3 bases. Those who donated were healthy HIV-negative adults, with no recent acute infections or vaccinations reported. The J gene is TRBJ2-1, the V gene TRBV6-5; 8 bases match TRBD1. The sequence derives from a man younger than 45 in good health. The sequenced sample was naive CD4+ T cells sorted from blood. Subset noted: CD45RA+ positively selected. The CDR3 DNA follows: TGTGCCAGCAGGAACGTAGGACAGGGCTACAATGAGCAGTTCTTC. It is translated as CASRNVGQGYNEQFF.